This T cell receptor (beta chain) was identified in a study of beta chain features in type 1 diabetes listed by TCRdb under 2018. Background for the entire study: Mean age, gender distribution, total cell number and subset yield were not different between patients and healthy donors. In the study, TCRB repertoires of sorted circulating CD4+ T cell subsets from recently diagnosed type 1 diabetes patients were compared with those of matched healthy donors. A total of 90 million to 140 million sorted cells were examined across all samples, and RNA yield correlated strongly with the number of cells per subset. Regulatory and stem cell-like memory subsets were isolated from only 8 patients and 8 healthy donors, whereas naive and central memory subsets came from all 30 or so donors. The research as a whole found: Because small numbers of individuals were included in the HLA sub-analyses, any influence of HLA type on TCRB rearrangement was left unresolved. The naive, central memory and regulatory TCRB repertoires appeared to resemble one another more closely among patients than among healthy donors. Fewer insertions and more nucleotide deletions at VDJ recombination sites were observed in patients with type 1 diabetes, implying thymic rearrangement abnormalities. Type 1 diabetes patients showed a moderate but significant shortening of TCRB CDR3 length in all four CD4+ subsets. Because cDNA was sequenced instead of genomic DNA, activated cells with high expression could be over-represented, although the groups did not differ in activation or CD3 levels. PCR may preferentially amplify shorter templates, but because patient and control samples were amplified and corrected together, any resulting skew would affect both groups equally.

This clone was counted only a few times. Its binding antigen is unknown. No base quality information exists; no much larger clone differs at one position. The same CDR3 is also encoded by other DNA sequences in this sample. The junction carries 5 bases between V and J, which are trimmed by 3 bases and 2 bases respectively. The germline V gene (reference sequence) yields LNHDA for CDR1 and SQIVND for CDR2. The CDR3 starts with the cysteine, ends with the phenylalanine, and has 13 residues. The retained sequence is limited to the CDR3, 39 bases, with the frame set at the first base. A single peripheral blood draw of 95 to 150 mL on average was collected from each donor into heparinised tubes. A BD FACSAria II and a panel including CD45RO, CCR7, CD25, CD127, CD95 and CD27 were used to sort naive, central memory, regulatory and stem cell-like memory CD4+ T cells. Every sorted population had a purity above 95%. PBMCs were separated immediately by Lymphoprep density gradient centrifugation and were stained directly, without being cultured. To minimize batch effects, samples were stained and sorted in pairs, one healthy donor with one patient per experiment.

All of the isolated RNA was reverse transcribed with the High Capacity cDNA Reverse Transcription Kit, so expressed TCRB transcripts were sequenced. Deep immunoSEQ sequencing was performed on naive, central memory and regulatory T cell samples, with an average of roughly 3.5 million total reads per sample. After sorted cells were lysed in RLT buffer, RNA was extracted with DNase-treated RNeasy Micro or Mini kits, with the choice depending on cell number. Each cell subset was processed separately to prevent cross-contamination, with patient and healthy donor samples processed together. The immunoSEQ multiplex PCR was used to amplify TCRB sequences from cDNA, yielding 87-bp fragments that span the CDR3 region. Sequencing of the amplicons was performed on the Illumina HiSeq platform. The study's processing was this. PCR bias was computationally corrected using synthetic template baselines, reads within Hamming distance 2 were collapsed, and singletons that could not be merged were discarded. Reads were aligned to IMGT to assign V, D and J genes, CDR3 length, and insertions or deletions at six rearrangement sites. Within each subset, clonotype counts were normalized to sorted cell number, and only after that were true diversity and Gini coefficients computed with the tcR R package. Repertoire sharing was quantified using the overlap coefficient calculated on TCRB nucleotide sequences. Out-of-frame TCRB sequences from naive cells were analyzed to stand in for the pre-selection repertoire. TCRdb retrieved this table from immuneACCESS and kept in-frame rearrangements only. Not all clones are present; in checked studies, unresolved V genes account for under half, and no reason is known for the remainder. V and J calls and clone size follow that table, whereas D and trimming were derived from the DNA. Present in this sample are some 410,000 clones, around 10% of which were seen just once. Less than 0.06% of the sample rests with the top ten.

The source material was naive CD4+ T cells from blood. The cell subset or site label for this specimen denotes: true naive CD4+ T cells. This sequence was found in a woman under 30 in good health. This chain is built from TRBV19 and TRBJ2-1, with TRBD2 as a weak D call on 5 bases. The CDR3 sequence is CASSIGTYNEQFF. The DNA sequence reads TGTGCCAGTAGTATCGGGACCTACAATGAGCAGTTCTTC.